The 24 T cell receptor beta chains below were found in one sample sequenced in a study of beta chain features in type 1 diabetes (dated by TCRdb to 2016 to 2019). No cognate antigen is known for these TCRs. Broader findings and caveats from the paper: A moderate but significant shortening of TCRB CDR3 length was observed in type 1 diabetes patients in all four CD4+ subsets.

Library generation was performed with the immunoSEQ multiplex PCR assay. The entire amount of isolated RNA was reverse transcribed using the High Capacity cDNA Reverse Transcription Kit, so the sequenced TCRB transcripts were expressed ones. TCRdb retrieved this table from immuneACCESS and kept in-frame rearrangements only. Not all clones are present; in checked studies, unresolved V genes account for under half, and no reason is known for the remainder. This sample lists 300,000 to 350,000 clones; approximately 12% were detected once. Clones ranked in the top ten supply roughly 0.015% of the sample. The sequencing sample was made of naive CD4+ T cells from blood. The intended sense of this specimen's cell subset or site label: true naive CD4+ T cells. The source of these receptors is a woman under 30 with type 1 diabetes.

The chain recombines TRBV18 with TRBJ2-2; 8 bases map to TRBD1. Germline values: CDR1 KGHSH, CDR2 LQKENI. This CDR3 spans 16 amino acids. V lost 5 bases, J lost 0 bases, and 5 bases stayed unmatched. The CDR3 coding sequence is TGTGCCAGCTCATGGACAGGGCCCGCGAACACCGGGGAGCTGTTTTTT. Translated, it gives CASSWTGPANTGELFF.

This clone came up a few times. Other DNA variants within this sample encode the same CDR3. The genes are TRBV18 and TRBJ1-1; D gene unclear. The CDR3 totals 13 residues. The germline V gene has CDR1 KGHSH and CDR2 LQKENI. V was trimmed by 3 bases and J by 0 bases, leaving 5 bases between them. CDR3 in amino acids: CASSPSVNTEAFF. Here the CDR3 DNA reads TGTGCCAGCTCACCCAGTGTGAACACTGAAGCTTTCTTT. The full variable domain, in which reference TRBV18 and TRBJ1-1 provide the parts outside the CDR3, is NAGVMQNPRHLVRRRGQEARLRCSPMKGHSHVYWYRQLPEEGLKFMVYLQKENIIDESGMPKERFSAEFPKEGPSILRIQQVVRGDSAAYFCASSPSVNTEAFFGQGTRLTVV.

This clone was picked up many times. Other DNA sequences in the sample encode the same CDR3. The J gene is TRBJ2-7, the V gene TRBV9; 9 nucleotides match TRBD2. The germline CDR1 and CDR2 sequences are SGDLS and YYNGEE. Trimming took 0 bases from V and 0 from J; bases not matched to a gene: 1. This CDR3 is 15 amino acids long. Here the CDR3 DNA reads TGTGCCAGCAGCGTAGGACTAGCGGACTCCTACGAGCAGTACTTC. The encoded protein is CASSVGLADSYEQYF.

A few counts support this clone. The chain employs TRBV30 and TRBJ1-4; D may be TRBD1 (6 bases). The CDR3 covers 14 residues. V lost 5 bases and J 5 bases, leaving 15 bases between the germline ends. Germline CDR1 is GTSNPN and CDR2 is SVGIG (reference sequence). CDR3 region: CAWGPGTPNEKLFF. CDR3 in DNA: TGTGCCTGGGGGCCAGGGACACCGAATGAAAAACTGTTTTTT.

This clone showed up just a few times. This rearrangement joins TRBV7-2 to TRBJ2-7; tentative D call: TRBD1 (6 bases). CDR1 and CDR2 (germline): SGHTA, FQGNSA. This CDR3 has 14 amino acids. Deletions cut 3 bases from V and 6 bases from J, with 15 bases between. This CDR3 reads CASSFLLLRGEQYF. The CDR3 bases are TGTGCCAGCAGCTTCCTCTTACTCAGGGGCGAGCAGTACTTC.

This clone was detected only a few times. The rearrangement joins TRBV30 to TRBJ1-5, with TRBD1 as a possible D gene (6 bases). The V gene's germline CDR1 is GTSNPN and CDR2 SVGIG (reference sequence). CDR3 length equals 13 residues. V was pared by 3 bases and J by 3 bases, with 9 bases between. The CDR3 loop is CAWRDSLNQPQHF. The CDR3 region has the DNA TGTGCCTGGAGGGACAGTCTCAATCAGCCCCAGCATTTT. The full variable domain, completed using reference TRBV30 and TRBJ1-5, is SQTIHQWPATLVQPVGSPLSLECTVEGTSNPNLYWYRQAAGRGLQLLFYSVGIGQISSEVPQNLSASRPQDRQFILSSKKLLLSDSGFYLCAWRDSLNQPQHFGDGTRLSIL.

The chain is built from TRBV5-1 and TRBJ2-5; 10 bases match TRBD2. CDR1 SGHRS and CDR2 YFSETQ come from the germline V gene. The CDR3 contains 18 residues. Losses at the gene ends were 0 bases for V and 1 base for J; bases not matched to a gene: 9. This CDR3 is CASSLELAGGYLQETQYF. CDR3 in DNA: TGCGCCAGCAGCTTGGAATTAGCGGGAGGATACCTCCAAGAGACCCAGTACTTC.

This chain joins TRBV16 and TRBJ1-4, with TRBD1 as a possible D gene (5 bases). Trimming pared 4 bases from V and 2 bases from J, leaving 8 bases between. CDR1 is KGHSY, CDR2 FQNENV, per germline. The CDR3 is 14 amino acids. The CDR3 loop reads CASSRQTTNEKLFF. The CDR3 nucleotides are TGTGCCAGCAGCCGACAGACGACTAATGAAAAACTGTTTTTT.

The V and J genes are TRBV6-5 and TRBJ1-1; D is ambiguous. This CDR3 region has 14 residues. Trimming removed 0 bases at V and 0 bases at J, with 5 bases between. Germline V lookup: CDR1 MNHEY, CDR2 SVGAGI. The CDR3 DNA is TGTGCCAGCAGTTACTCCCAAATGAACACTGAAGCTTTCTTT. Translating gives CASSYSQMNTEAFF.

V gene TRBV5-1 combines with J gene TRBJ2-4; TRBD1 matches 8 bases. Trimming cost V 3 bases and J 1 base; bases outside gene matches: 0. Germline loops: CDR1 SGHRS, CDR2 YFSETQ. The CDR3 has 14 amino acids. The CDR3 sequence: CASSWDRAKNIQYF. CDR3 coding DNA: TGCGCCAGCAGCTGGGACAGGGCCAAAAACATTCAGTACTTC. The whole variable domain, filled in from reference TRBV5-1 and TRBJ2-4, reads KAGVTQTPRYLIKTRGQQVTLSCSPISGHRSVSWYQQTPGQGLQFLFEYFSETQRNKGNFPGRFSGRQFSNSRSEMNVSTLELGDSALYLCASSWDRAKNIQYFGAGTRLSVL.

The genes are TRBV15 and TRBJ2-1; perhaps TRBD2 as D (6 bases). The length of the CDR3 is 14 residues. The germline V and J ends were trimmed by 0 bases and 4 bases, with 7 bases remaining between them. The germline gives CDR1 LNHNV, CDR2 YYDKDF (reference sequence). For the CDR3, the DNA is TGTGCCACCAGCAGAGATCTAGCGTACAATGAGCAGTTCTTC. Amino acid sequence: CATSRDLAYNEQFF.

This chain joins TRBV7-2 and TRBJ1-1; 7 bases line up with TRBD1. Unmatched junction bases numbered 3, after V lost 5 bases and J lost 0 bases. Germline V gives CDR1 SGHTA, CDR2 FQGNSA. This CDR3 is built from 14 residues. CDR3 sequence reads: CASSGQVLNTEAFF. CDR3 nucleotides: TGTGCCAGCAGCGGACAGGTTTTGAACACTGAAGCTTTCTTT.

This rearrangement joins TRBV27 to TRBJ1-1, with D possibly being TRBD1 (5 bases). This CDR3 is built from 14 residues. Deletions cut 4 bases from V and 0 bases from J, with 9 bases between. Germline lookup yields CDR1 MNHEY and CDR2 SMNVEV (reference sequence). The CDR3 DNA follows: TGTGCCAGCAGTTGGCAGGGCATGAACACTGAAGCTTTCTTT. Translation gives CASSWQGMNTEAFF.

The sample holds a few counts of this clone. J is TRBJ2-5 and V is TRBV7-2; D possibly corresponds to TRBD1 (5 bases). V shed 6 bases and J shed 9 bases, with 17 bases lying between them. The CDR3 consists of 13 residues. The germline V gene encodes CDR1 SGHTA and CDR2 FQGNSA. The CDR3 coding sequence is TGTGCCAGCAGGGACACGCGGCGGAGCTCCCAGTACTTC. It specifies CASRDTRRSSQYF.

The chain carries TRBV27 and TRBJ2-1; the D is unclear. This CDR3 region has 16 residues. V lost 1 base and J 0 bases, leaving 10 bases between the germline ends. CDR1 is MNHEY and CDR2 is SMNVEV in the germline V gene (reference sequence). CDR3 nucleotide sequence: TGTGCCAGCAGTTTATTGTCGGTTCCCTCCTACAATGAGCAGTTCTTC. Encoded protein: CASSLLSVPSYNEQFF.

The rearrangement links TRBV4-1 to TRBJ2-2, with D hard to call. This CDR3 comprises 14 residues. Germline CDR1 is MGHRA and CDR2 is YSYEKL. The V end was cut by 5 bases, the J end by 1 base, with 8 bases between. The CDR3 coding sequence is TGCGCCAGCAGCTTAGGAGAGAACACCGGGGAGCTGTTTTTT. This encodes CASSLGENTGELFF.

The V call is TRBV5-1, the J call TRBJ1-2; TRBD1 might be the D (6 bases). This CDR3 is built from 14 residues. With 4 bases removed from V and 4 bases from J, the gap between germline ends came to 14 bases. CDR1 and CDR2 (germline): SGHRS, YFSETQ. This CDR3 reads CASSTGQSVYGYTF. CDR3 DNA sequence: TGCGCCAGCAGCACCGGACAGTCTGTCTATGGCTACACCTTC.

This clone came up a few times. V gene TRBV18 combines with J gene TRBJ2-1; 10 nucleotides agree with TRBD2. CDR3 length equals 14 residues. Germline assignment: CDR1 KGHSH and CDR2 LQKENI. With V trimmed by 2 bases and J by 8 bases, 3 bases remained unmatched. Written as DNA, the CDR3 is TGTGCCAGCTCACCAACTAGCGGGAACCATGAGCAGTTCTTC. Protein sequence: CASSPTSGNHEQFF.

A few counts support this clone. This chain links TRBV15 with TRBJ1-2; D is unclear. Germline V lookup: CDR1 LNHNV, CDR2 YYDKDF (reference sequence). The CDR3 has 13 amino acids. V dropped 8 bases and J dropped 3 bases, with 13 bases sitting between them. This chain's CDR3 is CATHSSSHYGYTF. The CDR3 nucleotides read TGTGCCACCCACTCTTCTTCGCACTATGGCTACACCTTC.

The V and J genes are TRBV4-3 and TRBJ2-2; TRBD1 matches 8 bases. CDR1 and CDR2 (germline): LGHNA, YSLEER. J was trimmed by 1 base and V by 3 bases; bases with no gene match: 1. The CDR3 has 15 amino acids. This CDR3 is CASSQDRVNTGELFF. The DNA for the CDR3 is TGCGCCAGCAGCCAGGACAGGGTGAACACCGGGGAGCTGTTTTTT.

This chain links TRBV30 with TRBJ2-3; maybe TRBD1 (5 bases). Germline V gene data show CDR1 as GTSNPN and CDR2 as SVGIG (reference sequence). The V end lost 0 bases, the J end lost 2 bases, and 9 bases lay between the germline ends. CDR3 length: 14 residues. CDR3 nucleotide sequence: TGTGCCTGGAGTGTTTTGACAGTCACAGATACGCAGTATTTT. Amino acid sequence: CAWSVLTVTDTQYF.

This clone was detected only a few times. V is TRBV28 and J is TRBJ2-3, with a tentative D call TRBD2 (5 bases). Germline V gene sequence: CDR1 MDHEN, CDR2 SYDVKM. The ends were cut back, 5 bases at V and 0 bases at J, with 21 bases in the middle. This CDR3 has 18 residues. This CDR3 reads CASSPVTWTLISTDTQYF. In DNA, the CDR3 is TGTGCCAGCAGTCCCGTAACTTGGACTCTTATTAGCACAGATACGCAGTATTTT.

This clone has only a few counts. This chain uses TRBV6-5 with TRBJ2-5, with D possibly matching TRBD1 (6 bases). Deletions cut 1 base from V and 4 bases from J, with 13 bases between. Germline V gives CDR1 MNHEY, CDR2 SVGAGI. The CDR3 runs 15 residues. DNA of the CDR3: TGTGCCAGCAGTTACTTGACCGGGACATCAGAGACCCAGTACTTC. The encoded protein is CASSYLTGTSETQYF.

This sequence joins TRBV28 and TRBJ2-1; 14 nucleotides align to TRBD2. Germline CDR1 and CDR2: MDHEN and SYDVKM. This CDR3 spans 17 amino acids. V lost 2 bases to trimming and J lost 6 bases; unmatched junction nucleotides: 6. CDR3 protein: CASSLPGTSGRVNEQFF. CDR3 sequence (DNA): TGTGCCAGCAGTTTACCGGGGACTAGCGGGAGAGTCAATGAGCAGTTCTTC.